The entry below gives a single TCR beta chain sequence along with its context. Its antigen is not identified. Authors' analysis steps: Among patient CD8+ clones larger than 1%, matches to published virus-specific TCRB sequences were rare. Method: immunoSEQ multiplex PCR; TCRdb's copy keeps in-frame clones and lacks some. V and J calls and clone size follow that table, whereas D and trimming were derived from the DNA. The sample includes several thousand clones, 79% seen only once; the top ten take 4% to 6%. The CDR3 has 18 amino acids. The germline V gene encodes CDR1 MDHEN and CDR2 SYDVKM. After removal of 3 bases from V and 4 bases from J, the junction contained 14 bases not matched to a gene. This record belongs to a study of somatic mutations in cytotoxic T cells in rheumatoid arthritis. Study results and caveats: Just what the expanded CD8+ clones targeted, in terms of antigens, remained unknown.

The chain uses TRBV28 and TRBJ2-2, with 7 bases lining up with TRBD2. This clonotype was obtained from an adult with rheumatoid arthritis. Sequenced input: CD8+ T cells sorted from blood. The CDR3 region has the DNA TGTGCCAGCAGTTTCGTCCTAGCGGAACAAATCCCCACCGGGGAGCTGTTTTTT. The encoded protein is CASSFVLAEQIPTGELFF.